This T cell receptor beta chain comes out of a study of T cell repertoires in aging, cancer and after chemotherapy. Study summary: Six age groups, ranging from 30 or younger to 70 or older, included the donors. Over several months to years, re-sampled healthy donor repertoires clearly shared clones. General study findings and limits: Across the chemotherapy interval, each cancer cohort showed higher median generation probability, suggesting thymic rebound. Healthy donors lost TCR diversity with age mainly through richness, cancer patients through richness and evenness.

By sample fraction, this clonotype is medium-sized. Antigen specificity is unknown. Trimming took off 0 bases at V and 3 bases at J, with 12 bases between the two ends. The CDR3 runs 14 residues. The germline gives CDR1 DFQATT, CDR2 SNEGSKA (reference sequence). Peripheral blood genomic DNA, not sorted cells or RNA, was the template. Multiplex touch-down PCR with TRB-A/B primers amplified rearranged V-D-J TRB sequences. TCRdb reprocessed the multiplex PCR reads via MiXCR and lists one record per CDR3 protein. The table has about 12,000 distinct CDR3 sequences, 21% seen once. The chain employs TRBV20-1 and TRBJ2-7; possibly TRBD1 or TRBD2 for D (6 bases each). The sequence was collected from a human donor in good health. Sequenced: blood. CDR3 DNA sequence: TGCAGTGCTAGAGATGGGGGGCAGGGCTACGAGCAGTACTTC. The encoded protein is CSARDGGQGYEQYF.